The 24 T cell receptor beta chains in this list originate from one sample, sequenced in a study of blood T cells in healthy people across ages (dated by TCRdb to the mid-2010s). Library prep was done by 5' RACE. The instrument was an Illumina HiSeq 2500. A second PCR of about 6 to 12 cycles was performed with a sample-barcoded 5' primer and a J-beta primer mix. The public reads were reprocessed in TCRdb via fastp at Q25 and MiXCR, keeping in-frame beta chains. A single entry per CDR3 protein holds the most common genes and DNA from its merged rows. Recorded for this sample are nearly 800,000 distinct CDR3 sequences; roughly 50% of them occurred a single time. Around 25% of the sample belongs to the ten largest clones. Input material: blood. The receptors were gathered from a middle-aged man in good health.

This clonotype was counted a few times. The V gene is TRBV29-1, the J gene TRBJ2-1, with 9 positions matching TRBD2. The CDR3 contains 12 residues. Trimming cost V 6 bases and J 15 bases; bases outside gene matches: 12. CDR1 is SQVTM, CDR2 ANQGSEA, per germline. CDR3 bases: TGCAGCGTAGGAACGGAGAGCGGGAGGTCGTTCTTC. It specifies CSVGTESGRSFF.

This chain links TRBV4-3 with TRBJ2-1; D may correspond to TRBD1 or TRBD2 (6 bases each). The CDR3 spans 14 residues. Trimming took 5 bases from V and 9 from J, leaving 17 bases between them. Germline V gene lookup returns CDR1 LGHNA and CDR2 YSLEER. Written as DNA, the CDR3 is TGCGCCAGCAGCAAAAGTAGAGGAGGGGGTGAGCAGTTCTTC. This encodes CASSKSRGGGEQFF.

This clonotype was observed a few times. The CDR3 protein is CSVVGQGYGYTF. As DNA, the CDR3 is TGCAGCGTTGTAGGCCAGGGTTATGGCTACACCTTC. The chain recombines TRBV29-1 with TRBJ1-2; D may be TRBD1 (5 bases). CDR3 length: 12 residues. The V gene's germline CDR1 is SQVTM and CDR2 ANQGSEA. Trimming cost V 4 bases and J 5 bases, with 11 bases left between them.

The table lists this clonotype with a few counts. For the CDR3, the DNA is TGCGCCAGCAGCTTGGCCTGGGGCAGGGACAATGAGCAGTTCTTC. This translates into CASSLAWGRDNEQFF. The rearrangement joins TRBV5-1 to TRBJ2-1; possible D gene TRBD1, 5 bases. Trimming left V 0 bases short and J 5 bases short, with 12 bases between. The CDR3 is made up of 15 amino acids. The germline V gene encodes CDR1 SGHRS and CDR2 YFSETQ. Full variable domain (rest looked up from reference TRBV5-1 and TRBJ2-1): KAGVTQTPRYLIKTRGQQVTLSCSPISGHRSVSWYQQTPGQGLQFLFEYFSETQRNKGNFPGRFSGRQFSNSRSEMNVSTLELGDSALYLCASSLAWGRDNEQFFGPGTRLTVL.

This chain joins TRBV28 and TRBJ2-2; D remains ambiguous. CDR3 length equals 14 residues. Trimming took off 5 bases at V and 7 bases at J, with 14 bases between the two ends. Looked up from germline, CDR1 is MDHEN and CDR2 is SYDVKM. In DNA, the CDR3 is TGTGCCAGCAGTCCCTTAAGACTCATCGGGGAGCTGTTTTTT. It codes for CASSPLRLIGELFF.

The V call is TRBV6-6, the J call TRBJ2-5; 8 bases are shared with TRBD1. The CDR3 has 16 amino acids. With V trimmed by 5 bases and J by 9 bases, 17 bases remained unmatched. Germline CDR1 is MNHNY and CDR2 is SVGAGI (reference sequence). Here the CDR3 DNA reads TGTGCCAGCAGTAAATCGACAGGGGCTTCTATCGGGCCCCAGTACTTC. This gives the protein CASSKSTGASIGPQYF.

This chain links TRBV2 with TRBJ2-5; TRBD2 agrees at 9 bases. CDR3 length: 14 amino acids. Germline V gene lookup returns CDR1 SNHLY and CDR2 FYNNEI. With V trimmed by 6 bases and J by 3 bases, 5 bases remained unmatched. The CDR3 protein is CASRLAGLKETQYF. DNA of the CDR3: TGTGCCAGCAGGCTAGCGGGGTTGAAAGAGACCCAGTACTTC.

The CDR3 nucleotides are TGCAGCGTTCTGACAGGGGGTGGCCAAGAGACCCAGTACTTC. Translated: CSVLTGGGQETQYF. The chain couples TRBV29-1 to TRBJ2-5, with TRBD1 identical over 9 bases. Germline V gene lookup returns CDR1 SQVTM and CDR2 ANQGSEA. V shed 5 bases and J 1 base; nucleotides not matched to a gene: 5. This CDR3 spans 14 amino acids.

The chain links TRBV12-3 or TRBV12-4 to TRBJ2-3; D might be TRBD2 (5 bases). Between the trimmed V and J ends, which lost 5 bases and 0 bases, there was a span of 24 bases. The CDR3 extends over 19 amino acids. The CDR3 coding sequence is TGTGCCAGCAGTCCCCACGACCCAAAGCGGAGGTTTAGCACAGATACGCAGTATTTT. The encoded protein is CASSPHDPKRRFSTDTQYF.

Only a few counts were recorded for this clonotype. This chain joins TRBV4-3 and TRBJ2-7; TRBD2 matches at 7 bases. The DNA end is more similar to TRBJ2-5, so the J call may be wrong. The CDR3 is 18 amino acids. Germline loops: CDR1 LGHNA, CDR2 YSLEER. Here the CDR3 DNA reads TGCGCCAGCAGCCAAGATATCAGCGGGACCGGCGGAGAGGAGACCCAGTACTTC. Encoded protein: CASSQDISGTGGEETQYF.

This clonotype has a handful of counts. V and J are TRBV29-1 and TRBJ2-1, with D possibly being TRBD2 (6 bases). The CDR3 contains 12 residues. Per germline, CDR1 SQVTM and CDR2 ANQGSEA. Trimming cost V 6 bases and J 5 bases, with 11 bases left between them. CDR3 residues: CSVGREHNEQFF. As DNA, the CDR3 is TGCAGCGTGGGCCGGGAGCACAATGAGCAGTTCTTC.

On this clonotype itself: One end of the junction varies from germline; a read error may be responsible. This chain connects TRBV7-9 to TRBJ2-1; TRBD1 agrees at 8 bases. Germline V gives CDR1 SEHNR, CDR2 FQNEAQ (reference sequence). This CDR3 has 14 amino acids. The CDR3: CAGSPDRDWDEQFF. CDR3 nucleotide sequence: TGTGCCGGCAGCCCGGACAGGGATTGGGATGAGCAGTTCTTC.

The chain links TRBV20-1 to TRBJ2-1, with TRBD2 matching 13 bases. The J call may not be correct, given that the DNA end is closer to TRBJ2-7. This CDR3 is 20 amino acids long. Germline V gene sequence: CDR1 DFQATT, CDR2 SNEGSKA (reference sequence). The CDR3 protein is CSARDPPRLAGGSSYNEQYF. CDR3 bases: TGCAGTGCTAGAGATCCCCCCAGACTAGCGGGAGGATCCTCCTACAATGAGCAGTACTTC.

The V gene is TRBV6-1, the J gene TRBJ2-5; 9 bases agree with TRBD1. With V trimmed by 3 bases and J by 11 bases, 13 bases remained unmatched. The V gene's germline CDR1 is MNHNS and CDR2 SASEGT. The CDR3 loop spans 15 amino acids. CDR3 DNA: TGTGCCAGCAGTGACGACCGGGACAGGGCGAATGAGCAGTACTTC. It yields the protein CASSDDRDRANEQYF.

The chain has TRBV20-1 and TRBJ2-7, with 11 bases that match TRBD1. Judging by the DNA end, TRBJ2-4 fits better; the J call may be wrong. From germline, CDR1 is DFQATT and CDR2 SNEGSKA (reference sequence). This CDR3 comprises 15 residues. Written as DNA, the CDR3 is TGCAGTGCGAAGGTCCGGGACAGGGGGTCCCACATTCAGTACTTC. This gives the protein CSAKVRDRGSHIQYF.

This clonotype was seen many times. The chain's CDR3 is CASRDSGENEQFF. CDR3 coding DNA: TGTGCCAGCAGGGATAGCGGGGAGAATGAGCAGTTCTTC. This sequence joins TRBV7-9 and TRBJ2-1, with 8 bases identical to TRBD2. V trimming: 6 bases; J trimming: 7 bases; junction bases outside the gene matches: 5. The CDR3 spans 13 residues. Germline assignment: CDR1 SEHNR and CDR2 FQNEAQ (reference sequence).

J is TRBJ2-5 and V is TRBV5-4, with D possibly TRBD2 on 6 matching bases. CDR1 and CDR2 from the germline V gene are SGHNT and YYREEE (reference sequence). The CDR3 sequence is 18 residues long. V lost 3 bases, J lost 5 bases, and 26 bases lay in between. The CDR3 is CASSSGEAGFALLETQYF. CDR3 sequence (DNA): TGTGCCAGCAGCTCCGGGGAGGCAGGCTTTGCCCTTCTCGAGACCCAGTACTTC.

The table lists this clonotype with a few counts. This rearrangement joins TRBV12-3 or TRBV12-4 to TRBJ1-4; D uncertain. V lost 3 bases to trimming and J lost 7 bases, with 12 bases between them. There are 14 residues in the CDR3. The CDR3 coding sequence is TGTGCCAGCAGTTTGGCAGGTGGAGGTGAAAAACTGTTTTTT. Its translation: CASSLAGGGEKLFF.

The chain is built from TRBV7-9 and TRBJ2-4; no firm D call. The DNA end is a closer match to TRBJ2-5, so the J assignment may be wrong. Per germline, CDR1 SEHNR and CDR2 FQNEAQ (reference sequence). CDR3 length: 14 residues. CDR3 in DNA: TGTGCCAGCAGCTCCCCTATCGGTCAAGAGACCCAGTACTTC. This translates into CASSSPIGQETQYF.

This clonotype was seen a few times. The chain uses TRBV20-1 and TRBJ2-4; D gene ambiguous. The length of the CDR3 is 13 residues. V gave up 3 bases and J gave up 6 bases, with 12 bases separating them. From germline, CDR1 is DFQATT and CDR2 SNEGSKA (reference sequence). This CDR3 reads CSASLTIGNIQYF. In DNA, the CDR3 is TGCAGTGCTAGCCTCACGATTGGAAACATTCAGTACTTC.

The chain joins TRBV20-1 to TRBJ2-1; TRBD2 might be the D (5 bases). The V gene lost 7 bases and the J gene lost 12 bases, with 13 bases spanning the gap. CDR1 is DFQATT and CDR2 is SNEGSKA in the germline V gene (reference sequence). The CDR3 is 10 amino acids. The CDR3 nucleotides read TGCAGTGGGGCCCTAGGGAGGCAGTTCTTC. Translation gives CSGALGRQFF.

This clonotype was seen more than once but under ten times. This chain joins TRBV7-2 and TRBJ1-1; 8 bases are shared with TRBD1. Trimming removed 1 base from V and 7 bases from J; junction bases left unmatched: 5. The germline V gene has CDR1 SGHTA and CDR2 FQGNSA. CDR3 length equals 14 residues. CDR3 DNA sequence: TGTGCCAGCAGCTTAGTAGGACAGGGAGTTGAAGCTTTCTTT. Its translation is CASSLVGQGVEAFF.

This sequence joins TRBV11-3 and TRBJ2-7; TRBD2 is a possible D gene (5 bases). Between the trimmed V and J ends, which lost 6 bases and 3 bases, there was a span of 18 bases. The germline V gene has CDR1 SGHNT and CDR2 YENEEA. The CDR3 loop spans 15 amino acids. The CDR3 region is CASSGLTRRDYEQYF. For the CDR3, the DNA is TGTGCCAGCAGTGGACTTACCCGTCGAGACTACGAGCAGTACTTC.

This sequence joins TRBV29-1 and TRBJ2-7; 9 positions match TRBD1. The DNA end favors TRBJ2-5, so the J call may be wrong. This CDR3 spans 15 amino acids. The germline V gene has CDR1 SQVTM and CDR2 ANQGSEA. The CDR3, as DNA: TGCAGCGTTGAAGTTACAGGGGGCTTCGGAGAGACCCAGTACTTC. It translates to CSVEVTGGFGETQYF.